This record concerns one T cell receptor beta chain sequence. What it binds is not known. The data are from a study of cytomegalovirus exposure and HLA in healthy donors. Whole-study findings and limits: Later analysis reportedly placed an Asian-associated ancestry cluster below the roughly 680-donor mean in N-insertions.

V lost 2 bases and J 2 bases, leaving 10 bases between the germline ends. This CDR3 contains 15 residues. Germline V gene sequence: CDR1 MNHEY, CDR2 SVGAGI. With 60 Vbeta and 13 Jbeta primers, the PCR was carried out. Data came from immunoSEQ multiplex PCR; TCRdb stores just in-frame clones and leaves some out. The table has 160,000 or so clones, more than 60% seen once. This chain links TRBV6-5 with TRBJ2-1; tentative D call: TRBD2 (6 bases). The clonotype comes from a woman younger than 45 in good health and CMV-seronegative. Sequences were obtained from PBMCs. Here the CDR3 reads CASSYAAGPYNEQFF. CDR3 bases: TGTGCCAGCAGTTACGCTGCGGGGCCCTACAATGAGCAGTTCTTC.